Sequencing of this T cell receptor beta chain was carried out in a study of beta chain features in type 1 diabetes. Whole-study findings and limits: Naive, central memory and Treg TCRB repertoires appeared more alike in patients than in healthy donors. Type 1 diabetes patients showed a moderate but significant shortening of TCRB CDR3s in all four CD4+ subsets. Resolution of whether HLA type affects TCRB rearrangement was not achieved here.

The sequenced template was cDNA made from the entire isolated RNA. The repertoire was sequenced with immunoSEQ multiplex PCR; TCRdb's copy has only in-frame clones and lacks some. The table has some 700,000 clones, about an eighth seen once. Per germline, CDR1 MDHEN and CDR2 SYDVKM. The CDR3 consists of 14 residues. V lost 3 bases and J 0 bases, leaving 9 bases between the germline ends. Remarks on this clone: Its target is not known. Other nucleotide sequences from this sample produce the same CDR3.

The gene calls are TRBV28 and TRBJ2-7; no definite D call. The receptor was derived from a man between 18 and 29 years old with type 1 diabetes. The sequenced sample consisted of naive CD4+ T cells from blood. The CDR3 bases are TGTGCCAGCAGTTTGGGCCTGCCCTCCTACGAGCAGTACTTC. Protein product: CASSLGLPSYEQYF.